This T cell receptor beta chain comes out of a study of T cell changes during pregnancy in multiple sclerosis. Trimming cost V 6 bases and J 8 bases; bases outside gene matches: 10. The CDR3 length is 14 residues. Germline V gene data show CDR1 as SGDLS and CDR2 as YYNGEE. Clones were read by immunoSEQ multiplex PCR, and TCRdb kept only the in-frame ones, dropping some. This sample has around 100,000 clones; around 90% occur once, and the top ten carry approximately 3.4%. This sequence joins TRBV9 and TRBJ2-1, with 8 positions matching TRBD2. The TCR was taken from a female donor with multiple sclerosis, enrolled in a pregnancy study. The sample was peripheral blood, taken in the second trimester of pregnancy. CDR3 protein: CASNTGTSFYEQFF. Here the CDR3 DNA reads TGTGCCAGCAATACCGGGACTAGTTTCTATGAGCAGTTCTTC.